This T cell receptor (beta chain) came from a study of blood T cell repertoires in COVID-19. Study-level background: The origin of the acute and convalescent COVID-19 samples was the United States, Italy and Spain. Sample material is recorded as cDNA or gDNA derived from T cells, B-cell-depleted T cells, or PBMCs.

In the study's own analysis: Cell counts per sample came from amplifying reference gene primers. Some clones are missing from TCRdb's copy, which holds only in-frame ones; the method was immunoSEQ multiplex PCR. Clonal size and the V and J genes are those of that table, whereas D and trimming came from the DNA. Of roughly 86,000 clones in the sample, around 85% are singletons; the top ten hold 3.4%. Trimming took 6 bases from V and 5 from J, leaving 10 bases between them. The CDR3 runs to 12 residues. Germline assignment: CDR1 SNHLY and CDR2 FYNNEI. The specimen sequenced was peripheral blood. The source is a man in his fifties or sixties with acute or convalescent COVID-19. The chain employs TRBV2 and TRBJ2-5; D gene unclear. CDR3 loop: CASSVKSETQYF. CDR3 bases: TGTGCCAGCAGCGTAAAATCGGAGACCCAGTACTTC.